This record covers a single T cell receptor beta chain. Its antigen is still unknown. The source of the sample is a study of TIL therapy for anti-PD-1-resistant metastatic lung cancer. Looking at the study overall: Most patients had lung adenocarcinoma; a few tumors were EGFR-mutant, two ALK-rearranged; half smoked currently or formerly.

The time point here: pre-treatment sample, taken before nivolumab and TIL therapy. The immunoSEQ assay was v3. Data came from immunoSEQ multiplex PCR; TCRdb stores just in-frame clones and leaves some out. The sample has about 59,000 clones; roughly four fifths are singletons. CDR3 size: 12 residues. Germline V gives CDR1 LGHDT, CDR2 YNNKEL (reference sequence). Trimming cost V 3 bases and J 11 bases, with 13 bases left between them. Study-wide findings and caveats: The cohort had more treatment-naive, never-smoker and oncogene-addicted patients than typical.

The origin of this receptor is a person between 25 and 79 years old with non-small cell lung cancer. The sample in question was blood, obtained at baseline. The chain recombines TRBV3-1 (or the pseudogene TRBV3-2) with TRBJ2-5; TRBD2 might be the D (6 bases). In DNA form, the CDR3 reads TGTGCCAGCAGCCAGGTAATCCGGGAGCAGTACTTC. Amino acid sequence: CASSQVIREQYF.